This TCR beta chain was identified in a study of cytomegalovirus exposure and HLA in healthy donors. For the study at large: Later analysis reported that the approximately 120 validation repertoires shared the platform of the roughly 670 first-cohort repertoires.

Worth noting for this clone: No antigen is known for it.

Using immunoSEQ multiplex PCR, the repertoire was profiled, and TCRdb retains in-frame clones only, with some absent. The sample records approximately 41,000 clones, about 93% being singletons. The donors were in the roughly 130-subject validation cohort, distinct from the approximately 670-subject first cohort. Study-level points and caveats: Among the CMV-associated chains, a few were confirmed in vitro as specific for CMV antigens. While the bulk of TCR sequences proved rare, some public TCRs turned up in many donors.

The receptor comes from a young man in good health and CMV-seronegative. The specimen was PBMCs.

DNA for the CDR3: TGTGCCAGCAGTACAGGGTCCGAGCAGTACTTC. Amino acids: CASSTGSEQYF. The V gene is TRBV6-5, the J gene TRBJ2-7; D is perhaps TRBD1 (6 bases). Per the germline V gene, CDR1 is MNHEY and CDR2 is SVGAGI. The CDR3 consists of 11 residues. V was pared by 5 bases and J by 6 bases, with 8 bases between.